This is a list of T cell receptor beta chains from one sample in a study of blood T cells in healthy people across ages. One entry per CDR3 protein, called by TCRdb with MiXCR from the 5' RACE reads. The repertoire has around 650,000 distinct CDR3 sequences, 40% to 45% of them found once; the top ten carry about 32%. The sequenced sample was blood. The receptors come from an elderly man in good health. Each CDR3 is given with its conserved first and last residue.

CDR3 length	V gene	J gene	CDR3 protein
17	TRBV27	TRBJ2-5	CASSANPRDSLREIRYF
16	TRBV7-2	TRBJ2-1	CASSPTRTNAGYEQFF
14	TRBV7-3	TRBJ1-1	CASSSSPGSTEAFF
15	TRBV7-3	-	CASSSLAGRSSEQYF
17	TRBV27	TRBJ2-2	CASSFALTGYNTGELFF
20	TRBV2	TRBJ2-5	CASKVRVTVTGESIQETQYF
15	TRBV6-6	TRBJ1-4	CASDVTGQTNEKLFF
16	TRBV11-3	TRBJ2-1	CASSLRLAASYNEQFF
16	TRBV4-2	TRBJ2-5	CASSQAGLDPRMSQYF
15	TRBV6-1	-	CASSEAGQATYEQYF
14	TRBV29-1	TRBJ1-2	CSVEDQIGSYGYTF
14	TRBV20-1	TRBJ1-6	CSASAYAGRKPLHF
15	TRBV9	TRBJ1-4	CASSVGRGNDEKLFF
17	TRBV4-2	TRBJ2-1	CASSQGLISSSAEEQFF